These 18 T cell receptor beta chains came from one sample sequenced in a study of beta chain features in type 1 diabetes. Study-level results: TCRB CDR3s were moderately but significantly shorter in Type 1 diabetes patients in all four CD4+ subsets.

Antigens for these TCRs are unknown. The sequenced template was cDNA made from the entire isolated RNA. The data were produced by immunoSEQ multiplex PCR, yet TCRdb's version contains in-frame clones alone and is incomplete. Here the sample spans under 130,000 clones, under 30% being singletons. The sample comprised central memory CD4+ T cells from blood. These TCRs come from a woman in her late teens or twenties with type 1 diabetes.

The sample holds one count of this clone. The chain carries TRBV13 and TRBJ2-5; possibly TRBD1 for D (6 bases). This CDR3 spans 15 amino acids. Germline CDR1 PRHDT, CDR2 FYEKMQ (reference sequence). The germline V and J ends were trimmed by 0 bases and 5 bases, with 13 bases remaining between them. The CDR3 sequence is CASSLGQGVSETQYF. CDR3 coding DNA: TGTGCCAGCAGCTTAGGACAGGGTGTGTCGGAGACCCAGTACTTC.

The gene calls are TRBV6-1 and TRBJ2-7; 7 nucleotides match TRBD1. Germline V lookup: CDR1 MNHNS, CDR2 SASEGT. The CDR3 spans 13 residues. J gave up 6 bases and V 4 bases, and 6 bases lay outside the gene matches. CDR3: CASSATGDGEQYV. CDR3 nucleotide sequence: TGTGCCAGCAGTGCTACAGGGGACGGCGAGCAGTACGTC.

This clone was counted a single time. The CDR3 sequence is CASSLRGAGGTQYF. The CDR3 coding sequence is TGTGCCAGCAGCTTAAGAGGGGCAGGGGGTACGCAGTATTTT. The chain recombines TRBV5-5 with TRBJ2-3, with 7 positions matching TRBD1. Unmatched junction bases numbered 8, after V lost 2 bases and J lost 8 bases. Germline assignment: CDR1 SGHKS and CDR2 YYEKEE (reference sequence). This CDR3 contains 14 residues.

The chain uses TRBV5-6 and TRBJ2-5, with 13 bases identical to TRBD2. Per germline, CDR1 SGHDT and CDR2 YYEEEE. The trim removed 4 bases at V and 5 bases at J, leaving 11 bases unmatched. This CDR3 is built from 17 residues. The CDR3 sequence is CASSRGLAGPRGETQYF. For the CDR3, the DNA is TGTGCCAGCAGCCGGGGACTAGCGGGACCACGGGGGGAGACCCAGTACTTC. Full variable domain (missing parts from reference TRBV5-6 and TRBJ2-5): DAGVTQSPTHLIKTRGQQVTLRCSPKSGHDTVSWYQQALGQGPQFIFQYYEEEERQRGNFPDRFSGHQFPNYSSELNVNALLLGDSALYLCASSRGLAGPRGETQYFGPGTRLLVL.

This clone was counted a few times. The CDR3 DNA is TGTGCCAGCAGTGACGAGGTTCAGCCCCAGCATTTT. Its protein is CASSDEVQPQHF. The chain joins TRBV2 to TRBJ1-5; D is ambiguous. Trimming stripped 3 bases from V and 6 bases from J, with 6 bases between. The germline gives CDR1 SNHLY, CDR2 FYNNEI. The CDR3 has 12 amino acids.

The V call is TRBV6-5, the J call TRBJ1-1; maybe TRBD1 (6 bases). Trimming cost V 6 bases and J 2 bases, with 10 bases left between them. CDR1 is MNHEY, CDR2 SVGAGI, per germline. The CDR3 sequence is 13 residues long. This CDR3 is CASRGTQNTEAFF. CDR3 coding DNA: TGTGCCAGCAGGGGGACACAAAACACTGAAGCTTTCTTT.

This clone came up once. The chain recombines TRBV18 with TRBJ1-2; 7 bases agree with TRBD1. Per the germline V gene, CDR1 is KGHSH and CDR2 is LQKENI. The V segment lost 8 bases and the J segment 5 bases; nucleotides outside the gene matches: 14. The CDR3 loop spans 15 amino acids. This CDR3 reads CASPQAPTGKYGYTF. Here the CDR3 DNA reads TGTGCCAGCCCACAGGCCCCGACAGGGAAATATGGCTACACCTTC.

The rearrangement joins TRBV27 to TRBJ2-7, with 7 nucleotides matching TRBD1. This CDR3 spans 13 amino acids. Germline V gene sequence: CDR1 MNHEY, CDR2 SMNVEV (reference sequence). Trimming at V came to 5 bases and at J to 1 base, leaving 2 bases not matched to a gene. The CDR3 nucleotides are TGTGCCAGCAGTGTGACAGGGTCCTACGAGCAGTACTTC. This gives the protein CASSVTGSYEQYF.

This clone was seen more than once but under ten times. The J gene is TRBJ2-1, the V gene TRBV20-1; D call uncertain. The length of the CDR3 is 9 residues. V lost 3 bases and J 8 bases, leaving 2 bases between the germline ends. Germline V gene sequence: CDR1 DFQATT, CDR2 SNEGSKA (reference sequence). The CDR3 coding sequence is TGCAGTGCTAGCTATGAGCAGTTCTTC. Its translation: CSASYEQFF.

There are a few counts of this clone. This sequence joins TRBV5-4 and TRBJ1-2, with TRBD1 matching over 7 bases. The germline gives CDR1 SGHNT, CDR2 YYREEE (reference sequence). This CDR3 spans 11 amino acids. Germline trimming cut 9 bases from V and 5 bases from J; bases unmatched to any gene: 4. The CDR3, as DNA: TGTGCCACCCAGACAGGGTATGGCTACACCTTC. It specifies CATQTGYGYTF.

In its sample, this clone was seen a few times. The chain has TRBV10-3 and TRBJ2-7; D call uncertain. Germline V lookup: CDR1 ENHRY, CDR2 SYGVKD. The V end was cut by 2 bases, the J end by 7 bases, with 9 bases between. The CDR3 is made up of 12 amino acids. This CDR3 reads CAISEVWPEQYF. CDR3 nucleotides: TGTGCCATCAGTGAGGTTTGGCCAGAGCAGTACTTC.

The chain couples TRBV6-1 to TRBJ1-2; D is unclear. CDR3 size: 13 residues. V was pared by 7 bases and J by 3 bases, with 12 bases between. Germline lookup yields CDR1 MNHNS and CDR2 SASEGT. As DNA, the CDR3 is TGTGCCAGCAACGGGTTTTCGGACTATGGCTACACCTTC. Its protein is CASNGFSDYGYTF.

The chain has TRBV29-1 and TRBJ1-1; 7 bases line up with TRBD1. The V gene's germline CDR1 is SQVTM and CDR2 ANQGSEA. V lost 5 bases and J lost 1; bases outside the gene matches: 7. The CDR3 extends over 14 amino acids. This CDR3 is CSVKHRGRNTEAFF. CDR3 nucleotide sequence: TGCAGCGTTAAGCACAGGGGCAGGAACACTGAAGCTTTCTTT.

This clone was seen once. The chain is built from TRBV6-1 and TRBJ2-2; 7 positions match TRBD2. This CDR3 is 11 amino acids long. Germline V gives CDR1 MNHNS, CDR2 SASEGT. Trimming took 11 bases from V and 3 from J; bases not matched to a gene: 0. The CDR3 nucleotides are TGTGCCGGGGGGGACACCGGGGAGCTGTTTTTT. It translates to CAGGDTGELFF.

The V gene is TRBV6-5, the J gene TRBJ1-2; D unresolved. Germline-derived CDR1 and CDR2 are MNHEY and SVGAGI. V was trimmed by 5 bases and J by 5 bases, leaving 12 bases between them. The CDR3 loop spans 13 amino acids. The CDR3 sequence: CASSLRGIYGYTF. CDR3 DNA sequence: TGTGCCAGCAGTCTACGAGGCATATATGGCTACACCTTC.

This clone has only a few counts. The chain links TRBV6-5 to TRBJ2-2, with 10 nucleotides matching TRBD1. V lost 8 bases, J lost 6 bases, and 6 bases stayed unmatched. Germline values: CDR1 MNHEY, CDR2 SVGAGI. The CDR3 sequence is 14 residues long. CDR3 loop: CASRDRGISGELFF. The CDR3 DNA reads as TGTGCCAGCCGGGACAGGGGTATTTCCGGGGAGCTGTTTTTT.

The chain recombines TRBV30 with TRBJ2-1; no definite D call. Germline CDR1 and CDR2: GTSNPN and SVGIG (reference sequence). The ends were cut back, 2 bases at V and 1 base at J, with 9 bases in the middle. The CDR3 covers 14 residues. This CDR3 is CAWSRSLSYNEQFF. DNA for the CDR3: TGTGCCTGGAGTCGGAGCCTATCCTACAATGAGCAGTTCTTC.

This clone was observed a few times. The chain links TRBV30 to TRBJ2-7; a possible D gene is TRBD1 (5 bases). V lost 2 bases to trimming and J lost 3 bases, with 11 bases between them. Germline lookup yields CDR1 GTSNPN and CDR2 SVGIG (reference sequence). The CDR3 loop spans 13 amino acids. The chain's CDR3 is CAWSKGHNYEQYF. The CDR3 DNA sequence: TGTGCCTGGAGTAAAGGACACAACTACGAGCAGTACTTC.